In its sample, the clone carrying this TCR beta chain was seen a few times. What it recognizes is unknown. This may be a read error, as it is one base from a much larger clone. This entry belongs to a study of CD8+ T cells in alopecia areata. Study background: The duration of tofacitinib was 6 to 18 months, with 6 months off drug afterward. General study results and limits: Normal skin contains resident alphabeta T cells, and these are also sequenced in scalp samples. Elevated clonality characterized lesional scalp relative to normal scalp, particularly in alopecia totalis/universalis.

CDR1 SGHTA and CDR2 FQGTGA come from the germline V gene. The CDR3 consists of 13 residues. With 3 bases removed from V and 1 base from J, the gap between germline ends came to 6 bases. cDNA reverse transcribed from extracted RNA served as the sequencing template. TCRdb keeps only in-frame clones here, not all; method: immunoSEQ multiplex PCR. The sample records about 180,000 clones, about 66% being singletons. Obtained from alopecia areata patients were lesional scalp punch biopsies along with peripheral blood. The sample in question was CD8+ T cells sorted from blood, obtained at week 0. The TCR was taken from a human donor with alopecia areata. The chain is built from TRBV7-3 and TRBJ1-1, with D unclear. The DNA for the CDR3 is TGTGCCAGCAGCTTCGGCAGGAACACTGAAGCTTTCTTT. Residues: CASSFGRNTEAFF.